The present TCR beta chain was sequenced within a study of shared clonotypes between healthy human individuals. Study overall: A couple of women and a few men aged 18 to 49 made up the donors.

Unmatched junction bases numbered 5, after V lost 6 bases and J lost 0 bases. The CDR3 extends over 14 amino acids. Germline V gene data show CDR1 as ENHRY and CDR2 as SYGVKD. Genomic DNA of every subset was divided equally among multiple immunoSEQ plates. Method: immunoSEQ multiplex PCR; TCRdb's copy keeps in-frame clones and lacks some. Of 2.3 million or so clones listed, over 85% were seen once; the top ten hold under 0.45%. This TCR was sampled from a man between 18 and 35 years old in good health. Some clones in this sample may be carry-over from other donors' samples. Sequenced: naive CD4+ T cells from PBMCs. Described subset: CD45RA+ positively selected. The chain links TRBV10-3 to TRBJ2-7; 7 positions match TRBD1. DNA of the CDR3: TGTGCCATCAGGGGACAGATCAACTCCTACGAGCAGTACTTC. This encodes CAIRGQINSYEQYF.